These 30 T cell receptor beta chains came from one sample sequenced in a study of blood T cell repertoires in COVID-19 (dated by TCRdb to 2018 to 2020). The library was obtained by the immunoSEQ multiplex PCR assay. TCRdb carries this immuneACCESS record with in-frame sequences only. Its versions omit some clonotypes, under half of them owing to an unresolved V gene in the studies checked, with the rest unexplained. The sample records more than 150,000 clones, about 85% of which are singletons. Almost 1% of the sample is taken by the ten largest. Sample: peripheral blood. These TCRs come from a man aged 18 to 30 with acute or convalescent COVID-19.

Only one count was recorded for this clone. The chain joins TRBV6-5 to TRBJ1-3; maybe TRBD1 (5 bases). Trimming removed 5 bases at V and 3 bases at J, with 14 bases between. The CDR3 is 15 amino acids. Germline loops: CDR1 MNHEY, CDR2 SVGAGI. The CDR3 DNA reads TGTGCCAGCAGTCTCAATGGGGGGGTTGGAAACACCATATATTTT. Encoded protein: CASSLNGGVGNTIYF.

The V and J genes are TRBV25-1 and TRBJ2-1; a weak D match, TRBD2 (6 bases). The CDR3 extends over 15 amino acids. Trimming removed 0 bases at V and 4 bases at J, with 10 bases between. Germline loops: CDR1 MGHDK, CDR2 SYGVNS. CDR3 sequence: CASSEYLGGYNEQFF. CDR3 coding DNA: TGTGCCAGCAGTGAATATTTGGGGGGATACAATGAGCAGTTCTTC. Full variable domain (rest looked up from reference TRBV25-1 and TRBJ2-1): EADIYQTPRYLVIGTGKKITLECSQTMGHDKMYWYQQDPGMELHLIHYSYGVNSTEKGDLSSESTVSRIRTEHFPLTLESARPSHTSQYLCASSEYLGGYNEQFFGPGTRLTVL.

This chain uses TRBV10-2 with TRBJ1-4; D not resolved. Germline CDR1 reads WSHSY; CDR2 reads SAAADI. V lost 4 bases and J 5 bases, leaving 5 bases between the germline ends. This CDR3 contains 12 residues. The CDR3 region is CASSVENEKLFF. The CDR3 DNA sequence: TGCGCCAGCAGTGTTGAGAATGAAAAACTGTTTTTT.

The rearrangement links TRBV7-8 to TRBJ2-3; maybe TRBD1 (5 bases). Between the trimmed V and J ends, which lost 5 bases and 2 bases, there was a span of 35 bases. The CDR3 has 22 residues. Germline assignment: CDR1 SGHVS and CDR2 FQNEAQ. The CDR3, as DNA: TGTGCCAGCAGCCCCCCCGTGGCAGGACATCGGATGCCCCTAACCTCCACAGATACGCAGTATTTT. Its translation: CASSPPVAGHRMPLTSTDTQYF.

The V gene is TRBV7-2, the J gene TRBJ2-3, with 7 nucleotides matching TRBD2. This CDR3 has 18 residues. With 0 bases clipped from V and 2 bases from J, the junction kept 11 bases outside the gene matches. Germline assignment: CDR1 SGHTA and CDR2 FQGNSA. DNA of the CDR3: TGTGCCAGCAGCTTAGCCGGGGTGGCTAGCGGAAACACAGATACGCAGTATTTT. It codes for CASSLAGVASGNTDTQYF.

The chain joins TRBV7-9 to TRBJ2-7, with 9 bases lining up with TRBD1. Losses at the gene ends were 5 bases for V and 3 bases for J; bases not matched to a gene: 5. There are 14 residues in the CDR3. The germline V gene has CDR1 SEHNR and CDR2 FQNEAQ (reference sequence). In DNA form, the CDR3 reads TGTGCCAGCAGCCTCCGGGGACAGGGCTACGAGCAGTACGTC. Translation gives CASSLRGQGYEQYV.

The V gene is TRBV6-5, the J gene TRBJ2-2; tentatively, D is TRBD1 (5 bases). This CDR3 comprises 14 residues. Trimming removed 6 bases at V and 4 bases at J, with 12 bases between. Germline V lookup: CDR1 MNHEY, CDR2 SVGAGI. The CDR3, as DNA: TGTGCCAGCAGGGTACAGGTTACCACCGGGGAGCTGTTTTTT. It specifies CASRVQVTTGELFF.

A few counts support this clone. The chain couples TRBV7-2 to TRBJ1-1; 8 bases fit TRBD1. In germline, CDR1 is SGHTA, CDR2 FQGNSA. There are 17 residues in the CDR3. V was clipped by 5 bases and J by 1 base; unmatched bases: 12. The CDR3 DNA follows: TGTGCCAGCAGCCACACCCCCTGGACAGGGAAGAACACTGAAGCTTTCTTT. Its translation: CASSHTPWTGKNTEAFF.

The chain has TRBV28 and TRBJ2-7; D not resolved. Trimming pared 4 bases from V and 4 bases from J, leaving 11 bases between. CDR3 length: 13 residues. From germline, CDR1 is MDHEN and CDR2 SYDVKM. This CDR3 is CASSSSPLYEQYV. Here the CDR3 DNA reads TGTGCCAGCAGTTCTTCCCCCCTTTACGAGCAGTACGTC.

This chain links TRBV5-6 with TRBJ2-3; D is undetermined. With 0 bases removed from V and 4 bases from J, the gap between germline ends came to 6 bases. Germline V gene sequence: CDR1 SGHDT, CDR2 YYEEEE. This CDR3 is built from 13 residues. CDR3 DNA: TGTGCCAGCAGCTTGGGAACGGCAGATACGCAGTATTTT. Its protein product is CASSLGTADTQYF.

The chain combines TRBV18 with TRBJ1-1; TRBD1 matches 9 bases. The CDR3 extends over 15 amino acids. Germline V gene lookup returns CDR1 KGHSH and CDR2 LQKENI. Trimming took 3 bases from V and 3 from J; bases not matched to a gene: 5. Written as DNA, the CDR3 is TGTGCCAGCTCACCGATGACAGGGGGAGACACTGAAGCTTTCTTT. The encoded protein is CASSPMTGGDTEAFF.

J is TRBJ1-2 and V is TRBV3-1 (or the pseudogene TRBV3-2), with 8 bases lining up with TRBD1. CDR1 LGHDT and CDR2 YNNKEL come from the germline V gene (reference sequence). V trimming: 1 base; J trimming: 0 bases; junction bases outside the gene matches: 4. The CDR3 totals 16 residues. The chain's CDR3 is CASSQVSGGPNYGYTF. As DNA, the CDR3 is TGTGCCAGCAGCCAAGTTTCAGGGGGCCCTAACTATGGCTACACCTTC.

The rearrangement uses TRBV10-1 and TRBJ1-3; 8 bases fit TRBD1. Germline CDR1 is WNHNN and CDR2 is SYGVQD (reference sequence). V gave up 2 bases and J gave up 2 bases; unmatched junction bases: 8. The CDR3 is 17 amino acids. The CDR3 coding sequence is TGCGCCAGCAGTGAGCCGGACAGGGTCTCTGCTGGAAACACCATATATTTT. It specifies CASSEPDRVSAGNTIYF.

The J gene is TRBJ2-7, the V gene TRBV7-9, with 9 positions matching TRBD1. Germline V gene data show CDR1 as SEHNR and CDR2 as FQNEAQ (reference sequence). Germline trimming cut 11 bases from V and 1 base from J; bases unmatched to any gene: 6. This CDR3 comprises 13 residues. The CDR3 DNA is TGTGCCTCTCGCGGGACAGGGTCCTACGAGCAGTACTTC. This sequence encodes CASRGTGSYEQYF.

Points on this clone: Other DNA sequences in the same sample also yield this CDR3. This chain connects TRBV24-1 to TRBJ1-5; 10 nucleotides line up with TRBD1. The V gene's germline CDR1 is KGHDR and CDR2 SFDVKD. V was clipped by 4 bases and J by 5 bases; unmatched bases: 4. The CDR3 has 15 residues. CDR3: CATSDPGTGDQPQHF. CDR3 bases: TGTGCCACCAGTGACCCCGGGACAGGGGATCAGCCCCAGCATTTT.

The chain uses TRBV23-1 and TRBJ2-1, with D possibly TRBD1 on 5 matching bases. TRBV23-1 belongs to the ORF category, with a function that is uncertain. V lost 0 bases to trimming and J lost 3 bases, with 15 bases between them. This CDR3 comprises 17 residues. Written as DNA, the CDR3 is TGCGCCAGCAGTCAATCACCAACAGGCCTGTACTACAATGAGCAGTTCTTC. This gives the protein CASSQSPTGLYYNEQFF.

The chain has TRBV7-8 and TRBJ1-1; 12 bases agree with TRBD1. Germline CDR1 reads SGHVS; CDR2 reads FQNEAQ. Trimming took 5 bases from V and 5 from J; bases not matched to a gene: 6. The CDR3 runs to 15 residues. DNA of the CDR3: TGTGCCAGCAGCCACCGGGACAGGGGGCTGACTGAAGCTTTCTTT. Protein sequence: CASSHRDRGLTEAFF.

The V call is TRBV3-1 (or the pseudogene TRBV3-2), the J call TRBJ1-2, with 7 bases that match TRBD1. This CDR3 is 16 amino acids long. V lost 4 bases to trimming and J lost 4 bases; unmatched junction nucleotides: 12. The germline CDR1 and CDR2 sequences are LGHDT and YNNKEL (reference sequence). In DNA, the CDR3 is TGTGCCAGCAGCCCAGACTGGGGGACAGCCGCCTATGGCTACACCTTC. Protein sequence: CASSPDWGTAAYGYTF.

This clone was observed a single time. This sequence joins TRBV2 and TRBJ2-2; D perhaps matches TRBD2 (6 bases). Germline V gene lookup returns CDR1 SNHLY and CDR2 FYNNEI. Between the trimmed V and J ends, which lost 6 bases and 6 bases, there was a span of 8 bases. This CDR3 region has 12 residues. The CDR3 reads CASRWGAGELFF. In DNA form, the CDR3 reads TGTGCCAGCAGATGGGGGGCCGGGGAGCTGTTTTTT.

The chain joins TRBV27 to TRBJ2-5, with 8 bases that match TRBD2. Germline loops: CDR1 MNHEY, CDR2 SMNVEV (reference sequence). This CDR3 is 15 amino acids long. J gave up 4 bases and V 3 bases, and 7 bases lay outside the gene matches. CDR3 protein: CASSFSSGEGETQYF. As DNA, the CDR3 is TGTGCCAGCAGTTTTAGTAGCGGGGAAGGAGAGACCCAGTACTTC.

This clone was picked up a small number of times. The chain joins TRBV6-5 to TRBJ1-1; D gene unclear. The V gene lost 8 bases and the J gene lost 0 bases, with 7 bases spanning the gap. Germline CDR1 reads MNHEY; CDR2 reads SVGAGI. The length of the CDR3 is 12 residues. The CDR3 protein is CASALVNTEAFF. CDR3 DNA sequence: TGTGCCAGCGCGTTGGTGAACACTGAAGCTTTCTTT.

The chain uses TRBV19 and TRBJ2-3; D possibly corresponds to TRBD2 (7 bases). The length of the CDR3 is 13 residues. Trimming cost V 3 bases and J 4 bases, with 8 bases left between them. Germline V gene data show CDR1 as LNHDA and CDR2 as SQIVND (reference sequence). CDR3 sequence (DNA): TGTGCCAGTAGTATCGGGGGGCCAGATACGCAGTATTTT. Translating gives CASSIGGPDTQYF.

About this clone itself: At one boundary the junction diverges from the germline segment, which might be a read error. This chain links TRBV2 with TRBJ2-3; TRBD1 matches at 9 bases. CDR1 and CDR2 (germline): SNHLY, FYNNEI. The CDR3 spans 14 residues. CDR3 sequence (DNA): TGTGCCGGCAGCAGGACAGGGGGCACAGATACGCAGTATTTT. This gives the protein CAGSRTGGTDTQYF.

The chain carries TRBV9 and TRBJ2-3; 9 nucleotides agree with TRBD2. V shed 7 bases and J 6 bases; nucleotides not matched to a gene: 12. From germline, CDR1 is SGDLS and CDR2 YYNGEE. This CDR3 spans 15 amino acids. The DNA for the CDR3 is TGTGCCAGCTCAGTCGGCGGGGGGGCCTTTGATACGCAGTATTTT. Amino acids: CASSVGGGAFDTQYF.

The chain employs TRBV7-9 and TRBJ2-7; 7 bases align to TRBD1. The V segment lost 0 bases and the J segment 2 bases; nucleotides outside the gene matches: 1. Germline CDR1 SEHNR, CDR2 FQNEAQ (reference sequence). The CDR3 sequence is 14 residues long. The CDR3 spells CASSLAGTAYEQYF. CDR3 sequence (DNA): TGTGCCAGCAGCTTAGCAGGGACAGCCTACGAGCAGTACTTC. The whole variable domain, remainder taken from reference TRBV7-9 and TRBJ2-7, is DTGVSQNPRHKITKRGQNVTFRCDPISEHNRLYWYRQTLGQGPEFLTYFQNEAQLEKSRLLSDRFSAERPKGSFSTLEIQRTEQGDSAMYLCASSLAGTAYEQYFGPGTRLTVT.

CDR3 sequence reads: CASSLAGPSGGKETQYF. The CDR3 bases are TGTGCCAGCAGCTTGGCGGGGCCTAGCGGGGGAAAAGAGACCCAGTACTTC. The rearrangement joins TRBV5-8 to TRBJ2-5; the match to TRBD2 covers 10 bases. V was clipped by 0 bases and J by 3 bases; unmatched bases: 8. Germline CDR1 reads SGHTS; CDR2 reads YDEGEE. The CDR3 has 17 residues.

Here the CDR3 reads CASSPDMNTEAFF. CDR3 in DNA: TGCGCCAGCTCTCCAGATATGAACACTGAAGCTTTCTTT. The chain is built from TRBV10-2 and TRBJ1-1; D not resolved. The CDR3 runs 13 residues. CDR1 is WSHSY, CDR2 SAAADI, per germline. V lost 8 bases and J lost 0, with 10 bases in between.

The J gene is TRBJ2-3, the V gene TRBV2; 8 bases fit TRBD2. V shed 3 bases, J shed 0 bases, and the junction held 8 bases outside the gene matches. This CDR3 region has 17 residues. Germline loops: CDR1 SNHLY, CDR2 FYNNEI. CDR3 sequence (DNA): TGTGCCAGCAGTGATTGGCGGCGGGGGGCTAGCACAGATACGCAGTATTTT. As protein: CASSDWRRGASTDTQYF.

CDR3 nucleotides: TGCGCCAGCAGCCCCACGGGACTAGCGGCCACAGATACGCAGTATTTT. Translation gives CASSPTGLAATDTQYF. The V gene is TRBV4-1, the J gene TRBJ2-3; 11 bases fit TRBD2. V was pared by 4 bases and J by 2 bases, with 5 bases of the junction left unmatched. CDR3 length: 16 amino acids. Germline lookup yields CDR1 MGHRA and CDR2 YSYEKL.

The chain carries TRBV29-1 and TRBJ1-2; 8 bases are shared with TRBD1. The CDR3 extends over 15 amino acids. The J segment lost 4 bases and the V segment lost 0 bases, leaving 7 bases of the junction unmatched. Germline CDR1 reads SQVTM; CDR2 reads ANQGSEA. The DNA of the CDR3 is TGCAGCGTTGAAGATCGTAGTACAGGGGGCTATGGCTACACCTTC. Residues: CSVEDRSTGGYGYTF.